Listed below are T cell receptor beta chains from one sample, sequenced in a study of blood T cell repertoires in COVID-19. Repertoires were generated with immunoSEQ multiplex PCR, while TCRdb's copy carries only in-frame clones and drops some. The repertoire holds approximately 170,000 clones, with about 80% as singletons. Sequencing was carried out using peripheral blood. These receptors all stem from a human donor with acute or convalescent COVID-19. The donor label of this sample is uncertain. Each CDR3 is given with its conserved first and last residue. The order of the fields is clone size, V gene, D gene, J gene, CDR3 DNA, CDR3 protein. A D gene is named only where the DNA matches it firmly. Part of the rows lack a size; the others show once, few, many or a class for expanded clones.

.	TRBV19	TRBD1	TRBJ2-2	TGTGCCAGTCGCCGACAGGGACGAGAGGGCGGGGAGCTGTTTTTT	CASRRQGREGGELFF
.	TRBV13	TRBD1	TRBJ1-2	TGTGCCAGCAGCCTGACAGGGGGCCACTATGGCTACACCTTC	CASSLTGGHYGYTF
.	TRBV6-5	.	TRBJ1-3	TGTGCCAGCAGTTACTCCGGGGACATAGGAAACACCATATATTTT	CASSYSGDIGNTIYF
.	TRBV5-1	TRBD2	TRBJ2-1	TGCGCCAGCAGCCTTAGCGGGCGACCAGGGGAGCAGTTCTTC	CASSLSGRPGEQFF
.	TRBV11-2	.	TRBJ1-5	TGTGCCAGCAGCTTGGCAGTCAATCAGCCCCAGCATTTT	CASSLAVNQPQHF
.	TRBV18	TRBD1	TRBJ1-2	TGTGCCAGCTCGGACCGAGGACAGGGTGGATATGGCTACACCTTC	CASSDRGQGGYGYTF
.	TRBV6-1	TRBD1	TRBJ1-6	TGTGCCAGCAGTGAATACGGACAGGGGGGTAATTCACCCCTCCACTTT	CASSEYGQGGNSPLHF
.	TRBV29-1	TRBD1	TRBJ1-2	TGCAGCGTCGACAGGGTAGAGGGCTACACCTTC	CSVDRVEGYTF
.	TRBV7-2	TRBD2	TRBJ2-1	TGTGCCAGCAGCTTAGTAGCGGGAGGGCCCGATGAGCAGTTCTTC	CASSLVAGGPDEQFF
.	TRBV7-9	.	TRBJ2-3	TGTGCCAGCAGCTTAGGAGGGTGGGATAACACAGATACGCAGTATTTT	CASSLGGWDNTDTQYF
.	TRBV19	.	TRBJ1-5	TGTGCCAGTAGTATAGTCAGGGGCCAGGCTCAGCCCCAGCATTTT	CASSIVRGQAQPQHF
few	TRBV6-5	.	TRBJ1-2	TGTGCCAGCAGTTACTCTGGGCAGGGTAACTATGGCTACACCTTC	CASSYSGQGNYGYTF
.	TRBV7-3	.	TRBJ2-2	TGTGCCAGCAGGATACAGGGGAACACCGGGGAGCTGTTTTTT	CASRIQGNTGELFF
.	TRBV9	TRBD2	TRBJ2-3	TGTGCCAGCAGCGGACTAGCGGGAGCGAGCACAGATACGCAGTATTTT	CASSGLAGASTDTQYF
.	TRBV7-8	.	TRBJ1-6	TGTGCCAGCAGACCGGACAGCGGCGCTGTGGGATCACCCCTCCACTTT	CASRPDSGAVGSPLHF
.	TRBV2	.	TRBJ2-2	TGTGCCAGCAGTGTCGCGGTAACGGGGGAGCTGTTTTTT	CASSVAVTGELFF
.	TRBV5-1	.	TRBJ2-7	TGCGCCAGCAGCTTGACAGGACAGACCTCCTACGAGCAGTACTTC	CASSLTGQTSYEQYF
.	TRBV15	.	TRBJ1-1	TGTGCCACCAGCAGAGGGGGGGTGGAGGCTGAAGCTTTCTTT	CATSRGGVEAEAFF
.	TRBV5-4	.	TRBJ2-1	TGTGCCAGCAGCTTGGGTTCGGCGGGCTCCTACAATGAGCAGTTCTTC	CASSLGSAGSYNEQFF
.	TRBV28	.	TRBJ1-1	TGTGCCAGCAGTTTAGGAGGGGAAGCTTTCTTT	CASSLGGEAFF
few	TRBV19	.	TRBJ2-1	TGTGCCAGTAGTCCATCGGGGGGCGCGACAATTGAGCAGTTCTTC	CASSPSGGATIEQFF
few	TRBV5-1	TRBD1	TRBJ1-1	TGCGCCAGCAGCTTTACAGGGGGCGGCGGGACTGAAGCTTTCTTT	CASSFTGGGGTEAFF
.	TRBV11-3	.	TRBJ2-2	TGTGCCAGCAGTTTTGGGTCGGGGAACACCGGGGAGCTGTTTTTT	CASSFGSGNTGELFF